This T cell receptor (beta chain) was retrieved from a study of blood T cell repertoires in COVID-19. Whole-study context: The analysed material was cDNA or gDNA that came from T cells, B-cell-depleted T cells, or PBMCs.

Some clones are missing from TCRdb's copy, which holds only in-frame ones; the method was immunoSEQ multiplex PCR. Of about 250,000 clones in the sample, roughly nine tenths are singletons; the top ten hold approximately 2.5%. Germline CDR1 WSHSY, CDR2 SAAADI. The junction had 7 bases not matched to a gene; V was cut back by 8 bases and J by 2 bases. The CDR3 extends over 14 amino acids. This chain links TRBV10-2 with TRBJ2-7, with TRBD2 identical over 9 bases. Sequences were obtained from PBMCs or T cells enriched from blood (not recorded which). This TCR was recovered from a young woman who had recovered from COVID-19. The CDR3 bases are TGCGCCAGCTCTTCCCTAGCGGGGCCCTACGAGCAGTACTTC. It specifies CASSSLAGPYEQYF.